The 19 T cell receptor beta chains given below trace back to one sample, sequenced in a study of OX40 agonist ivuxolimab in advanced cancers. This table comes from immunoSEQ multiplex PCR, and its TCRdb copy is limited to in-frame clones, with some not included. The table has more than 50,000 clones, roughly nine tenths seen once; the top ten hold around 2%. The sample here was CD4+ or CD8+ T cells sorted from blood, taken in a trial of the OX40 agonist ivuxolimab. Receptors were obtained from an adult with an advanced solid tumor such as melanoma, head and neck, liver or kidney cancer.

The chain combines TRBV5-1 with TRBJ1-6; D might be TRBD1 (5 bases). This CDR3 is built from 16 residues. The V gene lost 0 bases and the J gene lost 1 base, with 8 bases spanning the gap. The germline V gene has CDR1 SGHRS and CDR2 YFSETQ. The chain's CDR3 is CASSLEGTSYNSPLHF. The CDR3, as DNA: TGCGCCAGCAGCTTGGAGGGGACGTCCTATAATTCACCCCTCCACTTT.

The chain recombines TRBV18 with TRBJ1-1; D uncertain. The CDR3 is 13 amino acids. Trimming took 3 bases from V and 8 from J, leaving 13 bases between them. Germline V CDR1 and CDR2: KGHSH, LQKENI. CDR3: CASSPKGSGEAFF. CDR3 in DNA: TGTGCCAGCTCACCCAAAGGGTCGGGGGAAGCTTTCTTT.

The chain combines TRBV25-1 with TRBJ1-4; unclear D gene. Trimming cost V 1 base and J 4 bases, with 7 bases left between them. The germline V gene has CDR1 MGHDK and CDR2 SYGVNS. The CDR3 is made up of 14 amino acids. The CDR3 coding sequence is TGTGCCAGCAGTGAATCGGCGTATAATGAAAAACTGTTTTTT. Translated: CASSESAYNEKLFF.

The rearrangement uses TRBV30 and TRBJ1-4, with D possibly being TRBD1 (5 bases). The CDR3 runs to 13 residues. In germline, CDR1 is GTSNPN, CDR2 SVGIG (reference sequence). The V and J ends lost 2 bases and 4 bases respectively, with 8 bases between them. The CDR3 loop is CAWSRDDNEKLFF. CDR3 DNA: TGTGCCTGGAGTCGGGACGATAATGAAAAACTGTTTTTT. The full variable domain, with the rest looked up from reference TRBV30 and TRBJ1-4, is SQTIHQWPATLVQPVGSPLSLECTVEGTSNPNLYWYRQAAGRGLQLLFYSVGIGQISSEVPQNLSASRPQDRQFILSSKKLLLSDSGFYLCAWSRDDNEKLFFGSGTQLSVL.

This chain uses TRBV10-3 with TRBJ2-1, with 10 bases matching TRBD1. The CDR3 has 18 amino acids. V shed 0 bases, J shed 12 bases, and the junction held 17 bases outside the gene matches. CDR1 is ENHRY, CDR2 SYGVKD, per germline. CDR3 nucleotide sequence: TGTGCCATCAGTGAGTCGATTGGGACCGGGACAGGGGTATTCGGGCAGTTCTTC. As protein: CAISESIGTGTGVFGQFF.

The V gene is TRBV6-1, the J gene TRBJ1-4; D remains unclear. Germline V gene lookup returns CDR1 MNHNS and CDR2 SASEGT. The CDR3 totals 13 residues. V was trimmed by 9 bases and J by 4 bases, leaving 12 bases between them. The CDR3, as DNA: TGTGCCAGTAGACCAGGAGTTAATGAAAAACTGTTTTTT. Protein product: CASRPGVNEKLFF.

This clone was recorded once. V usage is TRBV29-1 and J usage is TRBJ2-5; TRBD1 agrees at 9 bases. Germline values: CDR1 SQVTM, CDR2 ANQGSEA. CDR3 length: 13 amino acids. V shed 3 bases and J 10 bases; nucleotides not matched to a gene: 9. CDR3: CSVDRTGDLGQYF. CDR3 nucleotide sequence: TGCAGCGTTGATCGGACAGGGGATTTGGGCCAGTACTTC.

This CDR3 reads CASIEPGQGRAFF. The CDR3 DNA reads TGTGCCAGCATTGAACCGGGACAGGGGCGAGCTTTCTTT. This chain joins TRBV6-5 and TRBJ1-1; 10 nucleotides line up with TRBD1. Looked up from germline, CDR1 is MNHEY and CDR2 is SVGAGI. CDR3 size: 13 residues. The junction had 9 bases not matched to a gene; V was cut back by 7 bases and J by 10 bases.

V and J are TRBV6-7 and TRBJ1-5, with TRBD1 as a possible D gene (5 bases). TRBV6-7 is given ORF status, its function remaining uncertain. The length of the CDR3 is 15 residues. Trimming removed 1 base from V and 5 bases from J, with 12 bases in between. The CDR3 DNA reads TGTGCCAGCAGTTACTGGGGCAGCAGCCATCAGCCCCAGCATTTT. It yields the protein CASSYWGSSHQPQHF.

The genes are TRBV5-4 and TRBJ1-1, with D unclear. The CDR3 contains 12 residues. The germline gives CDR1 SGHNT, CDR2 YYREEE (reference sequence). Trimming took 5 bases from V and 1 from J, leaving 6 bases between them. CDR3 coding DNA: TGTGCCAGCAGAACTGCGAACACTGAAGCTTTCTTT. It encodes CASRTANTEAFF.

This chain's CDR3 is CASSLGLAGTQETQYF. The CDR3 nucleotides are TGTGCCAGCAGCTTAGGGCTAGCGGGCACACAAGAGACCCAGTACTTC. The genes are TRBV7-2 and TRBJ2-5, with 8 bases that match TRBD2. Germline CDR1 and CDR2: SGHTA and FQGNSA. The CDR3 consists of 16 residues. J lost 2 bases, V lost 1 base, and 6 bases had no gene match.

The chain carries TRBV2 and TRBJ1-5, with TRBD1 as a possible D gene (5 bases). The V gene lost 4 bases and the J gene lost 0 bases, with 13 bases spanning the gap. Germline CDR1 and CDR2: SNHLY and FYNNEI. The length of the CDR3 is 16 residues. CDR3 coding DNA: TGTGCCAGCAGTGGCCAGGGCGGACCTAGCAATCAGCCCCAGCATTTT. This codes for CASSGQGGPSNQPQHF.

The chain combines TRBV7-6 with TRBJ2-2, with D possibly being TRBD1 (5 bases). The V gene lost 0 bases and the J gene lost 0 bases, with 8 bases spanning the gap. This CDR3 spans 16 amino acids. The germline CDR1 and CDR2 sequences are SGHVS and FNYEAQ. The CDR3 nucleotides are TGTGCCAGCAGCTTAGCGCCGACAGCGAACACCGGGGAGCTGTTTTTT. It yields the protein CASSLAPTANTGELFF.

The table lists this clone with a count of one. The chain is built from TRBV5-1 and TRBJ2-2; D is possibly TRBD1 (5 bases). Germline V gene sequence: CDR1 SGHRS, CDR2 YFSETQ. Trimming pared 0 bases from V and 1 base from J, leaving 10 bases between. The CDR3 totals 16 residues. In nucleotides, the CDR3 is TGCGCCAGCAGCTTGGGTGTCAGGGAGAACACCGGGGAGCTGTTTTTT. It encodes CASSLGVRENTGELFF.

This clone has a handful of counts. CDR3 DNA: TGTGCCAGCAGTGACTCTAGCGGGGGGGCAGATACGCAGTATTTT. Encoded protein: CASSDSSGGADTQYF. The J gene is TRBJ2-3, the V gene TRBV6-4, with TRBD2 matching 11 bases. The CDR3 is 15 amino acids. From germline, CDR1 is MRHNA and CDR2 SNTAGT. J lost 4 bases, V lost 0 bases, and 0 bases had no gene match.

The rearrangement links TRBV30 to TRBJ1-2; possible D gene TRBD1, 5 bases. Germline loops: CDR1 GTSNPN, CDR2 SVGIG (reference sequence). V shed 8 bases and J shed 4 bases, with 17 bases lying between them. The CDR3 has 13 amino acids. The CDR3 here is CARSRDKSYGYTF. CDR3 nucleotides: TGTGCCCGCTCCAGGGATAAATCCTATGGCTACACCTTC.

In this sample, this clone turned up once. J is TRBJ2-3 and V is TRBV2; D may be TRBD1 or TRBD2 (5 bases each). V was shortened by 7 bases and J by 2 bases, with 10 bases between the two germline ends. The CDR3 loop spans 13 amino acids. Germline V CDR1 and CDR2: SNHLY, FYNNEI. CDR3 sequence reads: CASNRGTTDTQYF. The CDR3 region has the DNA TGTGCCAGCAATCGGGGCACCACAGATACGCAGTATTTT.

The rearrangement uses TRBV5-1 and TRBJ2-3; the D is unclear. The CDR3 has 14 amino acids. V was trimmed by 3 bases and J by 2 bases, leaving 10 bases between them. CDR1 is SGHRS and CDR2 is YFSETQ in the germline V gene. The CDR3 is CASSWDGLTDTQYF. The CDR3 DNA reads TGCGCCAGCAGCTGGGATGGGCTCACAGATACGCAGTATTTT.

The rearrangement uses TRBV5-1 and TRBJ2-5; D gene ambiguous. Per germline, CDR1 SGHRS and CDR2 YFSETQ. The CDR3 loop spans 15 amino acids. Trimming took 2 bases from V and 2 from J, leaving 13 bases between them. CDR3 sequence (DNA): TGCGCCAGCAGCTTCGTTTCGGCAGCGCAAGAGACCCAGTACTTC. Amino acid sequence: CASSFVSAAQETQYF.